This TCR beta chain was retrieved from a study of sequential checkpoint blockade in melanoma. Study details: Patients were randomized 1:1 to nivolumab-then-ipilimumab or ipilimumab-then-nivolumab first-line.

CDR1 and CDR2 from the germline V gene are SGDLS and YYNGEE. This CDR3 comprises 17 residues. V lost 1 base and J lost 0, with 16 bases in between. Treatment defined: randomized to nivolumab then ipilimumab (arm A) or the reverse (arm B). Clones were sequenced by immunoSEQ multiplex PCR, and TCRdb holds only the in-frame ones, with some missing. The sample records about 17,000 clones, more than 75% being singletons. The source was CD8+ T cells sorted from blood (inferred from file names), collected from a patient given nivolumab and ipilimumab in sequence. The sequence was obtained from a human donor with melanoma. V usage is TRBV9 and J usage is TRBJ1-1, with a tentative D call TRBD1 (5 bases). CDR3 DNA sequence: TGTGCCAGCAGCGTATCCCCCGACAGACACATGAACACTGAAGCTTTCTTT. Protein product: CASSVSPDRHMNTEAFF.